Following are 23 T cell receptor beta chains from one sample sequenced in a study of response to subunit inactivated influenza vaccine. A single record per CDR3 protein comes from TCRdb applying MiXCR to the RT-PCR reads. The sample includes about 570,000 distinct CDR3 sequences, about 11% seen only once; the top ten take 11%. Separately, the same data were catalogued under a study of T cells expressing NK-cell markers. This second study says: 5'RACE template switching built TCR beta cDNA with unique molecular identifiers.

The source material was PBMCs from blood, sampled on the day of vaccination. These receptors were collected from a man aged 50 to 60 who received an inactivated influenza vaccine.

This clonotype occurred a few times. The genes are TRBV28 and TRBJ1-1; D not resolved. Germline CDR1 reads MDHEN; CDR2 reads SYDVKM. There are 14 residues in the CDR3. With 6 bases removed from V and 6 bases from J, the gap between germline ends came to 17 bases. The CDR3 protein is CASSIAGWVAEAFF. The CDR3 region has the DNA TGTGCCAGCAGCATAGCGGGTTGGGTCGCTGAAGCTTTCTTT.

The J gene is TRBJ1-1, the V gene TRBV27; a possible D gene is TRBD1 (5 bases). Germline CDR1 reads MNHEY; CDR2 reads SMNVEV (reference sequence). V dropped 5 bases and J dropped 5 bases, with 15 bases sitting between them. The CDR3 spans 14 residues. DNA for the CDR3: TGTGCCAGCAGTCTGACAGTAACGGGGACTGAAGCTTTCTTT. Protein product: CASSLTVTGTEAFF.

CDR3 region: CAISESKTGDSNQPQHF. CDR3 bases: TGTGCCATCAGTGAGTCGAAAACGGGTGATAGCAATCAGCCCCAGCATTTT. J is TRBJ1-5 and V is TRBV10-3; D uncertain. The CDR3 is 17 residues long. In germline, CDR1 is ENHRY, CDR2 SYGVKD. Trimming stripped 0 bases from V and 0 bases from J, with 12 bases between.

This clonotype was detected a few times. Here the CDR3 DNA reads TGTGCTAGTGGTACTAGCGGGAGAATCTCCTACAATGAGCAGTTCTTC. This codes for CASGTSGRISYNEQFF. The genes are TRBV12-5 and TRBJ2-1; 11 bases align to TRBD2. V lost 5 bases and J lost 0; bases outside the gene matches: 3. This CDR3 spans 16 amino acids. CDR1 and CDR2 (germline): LGHNT, FRNRAP.

This clonotype was seen more than once but under ten times. The CDR3 region is CASSTRGLTDTQYF. DNA of the CDR3: TGTGCCAGCAGCACCAGAGGACTGACAGATACGCAGTATTTT. J is TRBJ2-3 and V is TRBV7-8; D is possibly TRBD2 (5 bases). The CDR3 consists of 14 residues. The V and J ends lost 5 bases and 3 bases respectively, with 12 bases between them. CDR1 and CDR2 from the germline V gene are SGHVS and FQNEAQ.

This clonotype turned up a few times. The rearrangement uses TRBV4-3 and TRBJ2-3, with D perhaps TRBD2 (5 bases). The germline V gene has CDR1 LGHNA and CDR2 YSLEER. The V gene lost 4 bases and the J gene lost 6 bases, with 17 bases spanning the gap. The CDR3 totals 15 residues. The CDR3 region is CASSLQVRVVDTQYF. The CDR3 DNA is TGCGCCAGCAGCCTCCAAGTGCGGGTCGTGGATACGCAGTATTTT.

The chain employs TRBV20-1 and TRBJ2-1; 8 bases align to TRBD2. Trimming removed 3 bases from V and 6 bases from J; junction bases left unmatched: 13. This CDR3 region has 16 residues. The germline gives CDR1 DFQATT, CDR2 SNEGSKA (reference sequence). DNA for the CDR3: TGCAGTGCTAGGACCGCGGTAGCGGGAAGGTCCAATGAGCAGTTCTTC. Its protein is CSARTAVAGRSNEQFF.

CDR3 protein: CASARQMNTGELFF. The DNA for the CDR3 is TGTGCCAGCGCACGACAGATGAACACCGGGGAGCTGTTTTTT. The chain recombines TRBV18 with TRBJ2-2; tentatively, D is TRBD1 (5 bases). Trimming pared 8 bases from V and 1 base from J, leaving 11 bases between. Germline V gene data show CDR1 as KGHSH and CDR2 as LQKENI. The CDR3 has 14 residues.

This clonotype has at least ten counts. This chain joins TRBV12-3 or TRBV12-4 and TRBJ2-3, with D perhaps TRBD1 or TRBD2 (5 bases each). V was shortened by 6 bases and J by 2 bases, with 15 bases between the two germline ends. This CDR3 contains 15 residues. The CDR3 DNA reads TGTGCCAGCAGCCTAACCGGGACCGTCACAGATACGCAGTATTTT. This codes for CASSLTGTVTDTQYF.

This clonotype was found many times. The DNA of the CDR3 is TGCAGTGCTAAAGGGACTAGCGGGAGGGCCGGAACAGATACGCAGTATTTT. Encoded protein: CSAKGTSGRAGTDTQYF. The chain couples TRBV20-1 to TRBJ2-3; 16 bases line up with TRBD2. The CDR3 runs to 17 residues. Germline trimming cut 4 bases from V and 3 bases from J; bases unmatched to any gene: 7. Germline V gene lookup returns CDR1 DFQATT and CDR2 SNEGSKA (reference sequence).

This CDR3 reads CASSPSAYRVHEQYF. DNA for the CDR3: TGTGCCAGCAGTCCCTCAGCCTACAGGGTTCACGAGCAGTACTTC. The V and J genes are TRBV3-1 and TRBJ2-7; D perhaps matches TRBD1 (6 bases). Trimming removed 6 bases from V and 5 bases from J, with 20 bases in between. Germline V gene lookup returns CDR1 LGHDT and CDR2 YNNKEL (reference sequence). The CDR3 loop spans 15 amino acids.

This clonotype has more than one count but fewer than ten. The chain carries TRBV29-1 and TRBJ2-1; 7 bases are a match to TRBD2. Germline values: CDR1 SQVTM, CDR2 ANQGSEA. The CDR3 length is 15 residues. Unmatched junction bases numbered 7, after V lost 4 bases and J lost 1 base. The CDR3 region is CSVGGGLLSYNEQFF. For the CDR3, the DNA is TGCAGCGTTGGGGGGGGACTACTATCCTACAATGAGCAGTTCTTC.

The chain employs TRBV7-9 and TRBJ1-3, with D unclear. The V and J ends lost 1 base and 4 bases respectively, with 11 bases between them. The length of the CDR3 is 15 residues. The germline gives CDR1 SEHNR, CDR2 FQNEAQ (reference sequence). The chain's CDR3 is CASSLVGRGGNTIYF. In nucleotides, the CDR3 is TGTGCCAGCAGCTTAGTAGGGCGAGGAGGAAACACCATATATTTT.

This sequence joins TRBV4-3 and TRBJ1-1, with D possibly TRBD1 on 5 matching bases. V lost 4 bases and J 0 bases, leaving 12 bases between the germline ends. This CDR3 is built from 15 residues. Per the germline V gene, CDR1 is LGHNA and CDR2 is YSLEER. CDR3 in DNA: TGCGCCAGCAGCCCCCAAGGGGTGGTGAACACTGAAGCTTTCTTT. Its translation is CASSPQGVVNTEAFF.

This clonotype has only a few counts. The chain combines TRBV7-2 with TRBJ2-5, with 8 bases aligning to TRBD1. The junction had 5 bases not matched to a gene; V was cut back by 3 bases and J by 5 bases. Germline V gives CDR1 SGHTA, CDR2 FQGNSA. The CDR3 runs 14 residues. This CDR3 reads CASSLNRGWETQYF. Written as DNA, the CDR3 is TGTGCCAGCAGCTTGAACAGGGGGTGGGAGACCCAGTACTTC.

The chain combines TRBV11-2 with TRBJ2-5, with 9 bases that match TRBD1. CDR1 SGHAT and CDR2 FQNNGV come from the germline V gene. The CDR3 contains 16 residues. V lost 0 bases and J lost 1; bases outside the gene matches: 3. CDR3 sequence: CASSLEQGAGQETQYF. The DNA for the CDR3 is TGTGCCAGCAGCTTAGAACAGGGGGCGGGCCAAGAGACCCAGTACTTC.

The rearrangement joins TRBV7-2 to TRBJ2-5, with TRBD2 matching over 10 bases. The CDR3 loop spans 13 amino acids. V lost 2 bases, J lost 10 bases, and 4 bases stayed unmatched. Germline V gives CDR1 SGHTA, CDR2 FQGNSA. The CDR3, as DNA: TGTGCCAGCAGCTTACCGGGACTAGCGATCCAGTACTTC. This codes for CASSLPGLAIQYF.

A few counts support this clonotype. The chain recombines TRBV7-9 with TRBJ2-2; D may be TRBD2 (5 bases). The CDR3 extends over 16 amino acids. In germline, CDR1 is SEHNR, CDR2 FQNEAQ (reference sequence). Trimming shortened V by 3 bases and J by 0 bases, and 11 bases separated the two germline ends. The chain's CDR3 is CASSFQTGANTGELFF. CDR3 DNA sequence: TGTGCCAGCAGCTTTCAGACCGGGGCGAACACCGGGGAGCTGTTTTTT.

This clonotype turned up a few times. The chain has TRBV7-9 and TRBJ2-7; D not certain. The CDR3 is 14 amino acids. Germline assignment: CDR1 SEHNR and CDR2 FQNEAQ (reference sequence). Trimming removed 1 base from V and 2 bases from J, with 9 bases in between. As DNA, the CDR3 is TGTGCCAGCAGCTTAGACAGAACGGCCTACGAGCAGTACTTC. Its protein is CASSLDRTAYEQYF.

This clonotype was recorded a few times. The chain uses TRBV7-9 and TRBJ2-7; weak D call: TRBD2 (5 bases). The CDR3 loop spans 14 amino acids. The V end lost 1 base, the J end lost 5 bases, and 12 bases lay between the germline ends. Germline CDR1 SEHNR, CDR2 FQNEAQ (reference sequence). The CDR3 loop is CASSLVEGNHEQYF. CDR3 DNA sequence: TGTGCCAGCAGCTTAGTAGAGGGAAATCACGAGCAGTACTTC.

This clonotype came up a few times. This chain uses TRBV20-1 with TRBJ1-1; D might be TRBD1 (6 bases). Trimming removed 2 bases at V and 8 bases at J, with 18 bases between. Germline CDR1 DFQATT, CDR2 SNEGSKA (reference sequence). This CDR3 is built from 14 residues. The CDR3 spells CSARSPGHGMEAFF. The CDR3 DNA reads TGCAGTGCTAGATCTCCGGGACACGGGATGGAAGCTTTCTTT.

The chain employs TRBV28 and TRBJ2-7, with 9 nucleotides matching TRBD1. Germline V gives CDR1 MDHEN, CDR2 SYDVKM. This CDR3 contains 14 residues. V shed 0 bases and J 4 bases; nucleotides not matched to a gene: 1. CDR3 sequence (DNA): TGTGCCAGCAGTTTATGGGGACAGGGTTACGAGCAGTACTTC. Its protein is CASSLWGQGYEQYF. The full variable domain, with the rest looked up from reference TRBV28 and TRBJ2-7, is DVKVTQSSRYLVKRTGEKVFLECVQDMDHENMFWYRQDPGLGLRLIYFSYDVKMKEKGDIPEGYSVSREKKERFSLILESASTNQTSMYLCASSLWGQGYEQYFGPGTRLTVT.

This clonotype appeared many times. The rearrangement uses TRBV18 and TRBJ2-5, with D unresolved. V was pared by 5 bases and J by 4 bases, with 8 bases between. The CDR3 has 12 residues. CDR1 is KGHSH, CDR2 LQKENI, per germline. The CDR3 nucleotides read TGTGCCAGCTCAGGAATTGGAGAGACCCAGTACTTC. Translated, it gives CASSGIGETQYF.